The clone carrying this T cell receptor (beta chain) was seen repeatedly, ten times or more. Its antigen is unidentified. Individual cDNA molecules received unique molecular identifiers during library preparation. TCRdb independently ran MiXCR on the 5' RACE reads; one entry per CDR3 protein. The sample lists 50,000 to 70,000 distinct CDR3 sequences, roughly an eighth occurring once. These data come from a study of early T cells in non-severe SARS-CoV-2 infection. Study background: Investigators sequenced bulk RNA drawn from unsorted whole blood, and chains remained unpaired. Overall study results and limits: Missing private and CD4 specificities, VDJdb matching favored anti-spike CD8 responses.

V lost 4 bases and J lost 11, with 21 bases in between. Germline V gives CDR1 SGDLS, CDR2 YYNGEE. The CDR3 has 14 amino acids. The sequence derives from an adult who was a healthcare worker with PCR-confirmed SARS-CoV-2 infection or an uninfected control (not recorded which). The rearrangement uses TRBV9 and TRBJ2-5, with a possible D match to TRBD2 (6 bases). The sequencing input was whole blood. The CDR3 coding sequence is TGTGCCAGCAGCTCAGGATGGGGACTCCCCCAACAGTACTTC. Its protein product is CASSSGWGLPQQYF.